This TCR beta chain derives from a study of Ad26.COV2.S vaccination and SARS-CoV-2 variants. As for the study in general: Ad26.COV2.S given intramuscularly, once or twice 56 days apart. General observations from the study: Placebo recipients and vaccine recipients were similar in non-spike TCR breadth.

The CDR3 is made up of 17 amino acids. Trimming shortened V by 2 bases and J by 2 bases, and 15 bases separated the two germline ends. Germline CDR1 is KGHDR and CDR2 is SFDVKD. Concerning this clone: Its target is unknown.

Treatment denoted: 15 to 20 received Ad26.COV2.S at low or high dose, single or two shots; about five received placebo; per-sample allocation not given. Material that was analyzed had been drawn on day 63 after the first vaccine or placebo injection. Sequencing used immunoSEQ multiplex PCR; TCRdb keeps in-frame clones, though not all of them. The sample lists 380,000 or so clones; around 88% were seen once. This chain links TRBV24-1 with TRBJ2-1; D may correspond to TRBD1 or TRBD2 (6 bases each). The material was peripheral blood, obtained in a trial of Ad26.COV2.S vaccine versus placebo. The source of this sequence is a person aged 18-65 years who received the Ad26.COV2.S COVID-19 vaccine or a placebo. Here the CDR3 DNA reads TGTGCCACCAGTGATTCCCACTCGGGGGCCGCCTACAATGAGCAGTTCTTC. Translating gives CATSDSHSGAAYNEQFF.